The TCR beta chain described here comes from a study of blood T cell repertoires in COVID-19. Study-level background: COVID-19 samples, acute and convalescent, were from the United States, Italy and Spain.

The CDR3 sequence is 16 residues long. V lost 3 bases and J lost 0; bases outside the gene matches: 3. Germline V lookup: CDR1 SEHNR, CDR2 FQNEAQ (reference sequence). Original processing notes: Estimated nucleated cell counts came from reference gene primer amplification. The protocol was immunoSEQ multiplex PCR, while the TCRdb copy is restricted to in-frame clones and leaves out a portion. V and J calls plus clone size are reproduced from that table; the DNA served to infer D and trimming. The data show about 400,000 clones, 88% seen once. This clonotype was sampled from a woman aged 40 to 50 with acute COVID-19. Sequences were obtained from PBMCs or T cells enriched from blood (not recorded which). The gene calls are TRBV7-9 and TRBJ2-1; 9 bases map to TRBD2. CDR3 loop: CASSLRGGFSYNEQFF. CDR3 bases: TGTGCCAGCAGCTTGCGGGGGGGCTTCTCCTACAATGAGCAGTTCTTC.